What follows describes a single T cell receptor (beta chain). These data come from a study of blood T cell repertoires in COVID-19. Background on the study: T cells, B-cell-depleted T cells, or PBMCs supplied cDNA or gDNA.

The trim removed 0 bases at V and 3 bases at J, leaving 12 bases unmatched. The germline CDR1 and CDR2 sequences are SGHNT and YYREEE (reference sequence). The CDR3 is made up of 18 amino acids. TCRdb keeps only in-frame clones here, not all; method: immunoSEQ multiplex PCR. The table records some 94,000 clones, less than 90% of them present only once. Input material: peripheral blood. This receptor was obtained from a man between 65 and 85 years old with active or convalescent COVID-19. The V and J genes are TRBV5-4 and TRBJ2-5; TRBD1 matches 9 bases. The CDR3 here is CASSLGAPGQGLKETQYF. CDR3 sequence (DNA): TGTGCCAGCAGCTTGGGAGCTCCGGGACAGGGACTTAAAGAGACCCAGTACTTC.